The sequence of this T cell receptor beta chain was determined in a study of long-term antiretroviral therapy in people with HIV. With survey level as its setting, the immunoSEQ assay was v3.0. Sequencing used immunoSEQ multiplex PCR; TCRdb keeps in-frame clones, though not all of them. In the table there are over 20,000 clones, roughly four fifths of which are singletons. The CDR3 spans 13 residues. The germline V gene encodes CDR1 MNHNS and CDR2 SASEGT. V was trimmed by 6 bases and J by 1 base, leaving 6 bases between them. This clone was seen once. The sample was unsorted PBMCs, taken 0.4 years after starting antiretroviral therapy. The sequence was collected from a middle-aged man with HIV. The chain combines TRBV6-1 with TRBJ2-2; D is uncertain. Here the CDR3 DNA reads TGTGCCAGCAGACACAGGAACACCGGGGAGCTGTTTTTT. It codes for CASRHRNTGELFF.